These 23 T cell receptor beta chains were all obtained from the same sample, sequenced in a study of blood T cell repertoires in COVID-19. This table comes from immunoSEQ multiplex PCR, and its TCRdb copy is limited to in-frame clones, with some not included. The repertoire includes fewer than 250,000 clones, approximately 86% of them detected once, and 2.6% sits in the top ten. Sequencing used PBMCs or T cells enriched from blood (not recorded which). Receptors originate from a woman aged 25 to 39 with acute COVID-19.

The chain has TRBV3-1 (or the pseudogene TRBV3-2) and TRBJ2-5; maybe TRBD2 (7 bases). CDR1 is LGHDT, CDR2 YNNKEL, per germline (reference sequence). This CDR3 is built from 14 residues. The V gene lost 2 bases and the J gene lost 5 bases, with 12 bases spanning the gap. CDR3 loop: CASSQRGGAETQYF. The CDR3 nucleotides read TGTGCCAGCAGCCAAAGGGGGGGAGCTGAGACCCAGTACTTC.

This clone is a singleton in its sample. The V and J genes are TRBV12-5 and TRBJ2-4, with no clear D. This CDR3 spans 11 amino acids. CDR1 and CDR2 from the germline V gene are LGHNT and FRNRAP. The V end was cut by 4 bases, the J end by 7 bases, with 5 bases between. CDR3 DNA: TGTGCTAGTGGTTCCCTTAACATTCAGTACTTC. Residues: CASGSLNIQYF.

V is TRBV3-1 (or the pseudogene TRBV3-2) and J is TRBJ2-7; TRBD1 matches 7 bases. This CDR3 has 12 residues. The germline CDR1 and CDR2 sequences are LGHDT and YNNKEL (reference sequence). The trim removed 1 base at V and 9 bases at J, leaving 3 bases unmatched. The chain's CDR3 is CASSQGQGWQYF. As DNA, the CDR3 is TGTGCCAGCAGCCAAGGACAGGGCTGGCAGTACTTC.

The gene calls are TRBV5-1 and TRBJ2-7, with D maybe TRBD2 (6 bases). CDR1 SGHRS and CDR2 YFSETQ come from the germline V gene. There are 13 residues in the CDR3. Trimming left V 5 bases short and J 4 bases short, with 13 bases between. The CDR3 loop is CASRFGAGYEQYF. The DNA of the CDR3 is TGCGCCAGCAGATTCGGGGCGGGATACGAGCAGTACTTC.

This clone has a single count. The chain is built from TRBV19 and TRBJ1-6, with TRBD1 identical over 9 bases. V shed 6 bases, J shed 8 bases, and the junction held 8 bases outside the gene matches. Germline loops: CDR1 LNHDA, CDR2 SQIVND (reference sequence). The CDR3 is 15 amino acids. CDR3 sequence: CASSDRGRGDSPLHF. CDR3 nucleotides: TGTGCCAGTAGCGACAGGGGGAGAGGAGATTCACCCCTCCACTTT.

V and J are TRBV4-1 and TRBJ1-4; a weak D match, TRBD1 (5 bases). The germline V and J ends were trimmed by 5 bases and 7 bases, with 17 bases remaining between them. The CDR3 loop spans 15 amino acids. The germline CDR1 and CDR2 sequences are MGHRA and YSYEKL. The CDR3 sequence: CASSEGRGVGEKLFF. In DNA, the CDR3 is TGCGCCAGCAGCGAGGGGCGGGGGGTTGGTGAAAAACTGTTTTTT.

The V call is TRBV7-2, the J call TRBJ1-2; 8 bases match TRBD1. The CDR3 totals 15 residues. V gave up 5 bases and J gave up 8 bases; unmatched junction bases: 13. CDR1 is SGHTA, CDR2 FQGNSA, per germline. The CDR3 is CASSLTRTGIKGYTF. In DNA form, the CDR3 reads TGTGCCAGCAGCCTCACGAGGACAGGGATAAAGGGCTACACCTTC.

The gene calls are TRBV6-5 and TRBJ1-2; D possibly corresponds to TRBD1 (6 bases). V lost 8 bases to trimming and J lost 8 bases, with 18 bases between them. CDR1 and CDR2 (germline): MNHEY, SVGAGI. This CDR3 has 13 amino acids. The CDR3 nucleotides are TGTGCCAGCGTACTGGGGGCGCTCCGGGGCTACACCTTC. Amino acid sequence: CASVLGALRGYTF.

The chain links TRBV13 to TRBJ2-1; 13 bases are shared with TRBD2. This CDR3 region has 15 residues. V lost 4 bases to trimming and J lost 8 bases; unmatched junction nucleotides: 5. Germline CDR1 PRHDT, CDR2 FYEKMQ (reference sequence). CDR3 in amino acids: CASSSTSGGADEQFF. The CDR3, as DNA: TGTGCCAGCAGCTCAACTAGCGGGGGGGCGGATGAGCAGTTCTTC.

The genes are TRBV3-1 (or the pseudogene TRBV3-2) and TRBJ2-7; 15 bases match TRBD2. Germline trimming cut 1 base from V and 3 bases from J; bases unmatched to any gene: 10. CDR1 is LGHDT, CDR2 YNNKEL, per germline (reference sequence). This CDR3 has 19 amino acids. The CDR3 DNA follows: TGTGCCAGCAGCCAAGTCCCTGGACTAGCGGGGGGGAACCTCTACGAGCAGTACTTC. Amino acid sequence: CASSQVPGLAGGNLYEQYF.

For the CDR3, the DNA is TGTGCCAGCAGTGTCCCCTCTTCCAGGGGAGGGTTGCATGGCTACACCTTC. It translates to CASSVPSSRGGLHGYTF. The genes are TRBV25-1 and TRBJ1-2, with a possible D match to TRBD1 (6 bases). Trimming left V 4 bases short and J 6 bases short, with 24 bases between. Germline lookup yields CDR1 MGHDK and CDR2 SYGVNS. CDR3 length equals 17 residues.

The chain is built from TRBV2 and TRBJ2-1; D gene uncertain. The CDR3 loop spans 15 amino acids. Germline V CDR1 and CDR2: SNHLY, FYNNEI. Between the trimmed V and J ends, which lost 4 bases and 4 bases, there was a span of 14 bases. The CDR3 DNA sequence: TGTGCCAGCAGTGTCAACACAGCTGCGTACAATGAGCAGTTCTTC. Its translation is CASSVNTAAYNEQFF.

This clone was seen only once. The genes are TRBV13 and TRBJ2-3, with D uncertain. This CDR3 is built from 15 residues. Germline V CDR1 and CDR2: PRHDT, FYEKMQ (reference sequence). V was shortened by 2 bases and J by 1 base, with 10 bases between the two germline ends. The CDR3, as DNA: TGTGCCAGCAGCTTAAACAGCAAAGGCACAGATACGCAGTATTTT. Translating it yields CASSLNSKGTDTQYF.

Here the CDR3 reads CASSPGTGGYGYTF. DNA for the CDR3: TGTGCCAGCAGCCCCGGGACAGGAGGGTATGGCTACACCTTC. The chain uses TRBV11-3 and TRBJ1-2; 8 bases match TRBD1. This CDR3 spans 14 amino acids. Germline values: CDR1 SGHNT, CDR2 YENEEA. J gave up 5 bases and V 5 bases, and 7 bases lay outside the gene matches.

V gene TRBV7-2 combines with J gene TRBJ1-1; D gene ambiguous. Trimming removed 5 bases at V and 0 bases at J, with 10 bases between. The CDR3 runs to 14 residues. CDR1 and CDR2 (germline): SGHTA, FQGNSA. As DNA, the CDR3 is TGTGCCAGCAGCCTAACAGTAATGAACACTGAAGCTTTCTTT. It yields the protein CASSLTVMNTEAFF.

The chain carries TRBV11-2 and TRBJ1-1, with a tentative D call TRBD1 (6 bases). V was cut by 3 bases and J by 5 bases, with 10 bases left in between. In germline, CDR1 is SGHAT, CDR2 FQNNGV. This CDR3 contains 13 residues. The CDR3 reads CASSFGGGTEAFF. For the CDR3, the DNA is TGTGCCAGCAGCTTTGGGGGCGGGACTGAAGCTTTCTTT.

This clone has only one observation. This chain links TRBV2 with TRBJ1-1, with 7 bases that match TRBD1. Germline V gene lookup returns CDR1 SNHLY and CDR2 FYNNEI. The ends lost 3 bases at V and 0 bases at J; junction bases unmatched: 1. CDR3 length: 14 residues. The CDR3 DNA follows: TGTGCCAGCAGTGACAGGGGGATGAACACTGAAGCTTTCTTT. Its protein product is CASSDRGMNTEAFF.

This chain links TRBV29-1 with TRBJ2-7; TRBD1 aligns across 9 bases. The junction had 4 bases not matched to a gene; V was cut back by 8 bases and J by 5 bases. Germline lookup yields CDR1 SQVTM and CDR2 ANQGSEA. The CDR3 is made up of 11 amino acids. CDR3 bases: TGCAGCTCCGGACAGGGGAACGAGCAGTACTTC. Its protein is CSSGQGNEQYF.

The DNA of the CDR3 is TGCGCCAGCAGCCAAGCTCGACAGCCCGATTCACCCCTCCACTTT. Protein product: CASSQARQPDSPLHF. The J gene is TRBJ1-6, the V gene TRBV4-3; tentative D call: TRBD1 (5 bases). CDR3 length: 15 amino acids. From germline, CDR1 is LGHNA and CDR2 YSLEER. The germline V and J ends were trimmed by 1 base and 8 bases, with 12 bases remaining between them.

The V call is TRBV11-2, the J call TRBJ2-1; 7 bases map to TRBD2. The CDR3 is 13 amino acids. The germline gives CDR1 SGHAT, CDR2 FQNNGV. The V and J ends lost 4 bases and 10 bases, in that order; junction bases with no gene match: 7. This CDR3 reads CASSSPKAGEQFF. The CDR3 bases are TGTGCCAGCAGCTCCCCTAAAGCGGGGGAGCAGTTCTTC.

The chain uses TRBV2 and TRBJ2-3; 11 bases are a match to TRBD2. Germline trimming cut 10 bases from V and 2 bases from J; bases unmatched to any gene: 8. Germline V gene sequence: CDR1 SNHLY, CDR2 FYNNEI. CDR3 length: 15 amino acids. The CDR3 nucleotides read TGTGCCAAAAATCTACTAGCGGGGGCCACAGATACGCAGTATTTT. Its translation is CAKNLLAGATDTQYF.

This chain joins TRBV19 and TRBJ1-1; D call uncertain. The V gene's germline CDR1 is LNHDA and CDR2 SQIVND (reference sequence). Trimming removed 3 bases at V and 4 bases at J, with 15 bases between. The CDR3 totals 15 residues. CDR3 residues: CASSILRAAGTEAFF. The CDR3 DNA reads as TGTGCCAGTAGTATCTTAAGGGCAGCGGGCACTGAAGCTTTCTTT.

The chain has TRBV27 and TRBJ1-2; D not certain. The CDR3 runs to 14 residues. Trimming left V 3 bases short and J 6 bases short, with 14 bases between. Germline values: CDR1 MNHEY, CDR2 SMNVEV (reference sequence). The CDR3 nucleotides read TGTGCCAGCAGTTTGAGCGGTGGGAGAAATGGCTACACCTTC. This encodes CASSLSGGRNGYTF.